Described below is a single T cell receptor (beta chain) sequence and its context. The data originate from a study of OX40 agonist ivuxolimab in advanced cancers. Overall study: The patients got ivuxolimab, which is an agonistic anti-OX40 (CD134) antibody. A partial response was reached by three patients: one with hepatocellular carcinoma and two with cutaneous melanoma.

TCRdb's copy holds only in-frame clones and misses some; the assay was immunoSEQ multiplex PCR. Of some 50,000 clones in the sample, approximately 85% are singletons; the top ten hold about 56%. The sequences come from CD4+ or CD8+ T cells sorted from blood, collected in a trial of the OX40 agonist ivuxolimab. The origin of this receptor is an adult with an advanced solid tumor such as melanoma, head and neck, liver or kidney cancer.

The CDR3 nucleotides are TGTGCCAGCAGCTTCGGACAGAATCCGGGGGAGCAGTACTTC. This codes for CASSFGQNPGEQYF. The rearrangement uses TRBV6-6 and TRBJ2-7, with a weak D call TRBD1 (6 bases). Germline V gives CDR1 MNHNY, CDR2 SVGAGI (reference sequence). The CDR3 is 14 amino acids. V lost 6 bases and J lost 7, with 19 bases in between.